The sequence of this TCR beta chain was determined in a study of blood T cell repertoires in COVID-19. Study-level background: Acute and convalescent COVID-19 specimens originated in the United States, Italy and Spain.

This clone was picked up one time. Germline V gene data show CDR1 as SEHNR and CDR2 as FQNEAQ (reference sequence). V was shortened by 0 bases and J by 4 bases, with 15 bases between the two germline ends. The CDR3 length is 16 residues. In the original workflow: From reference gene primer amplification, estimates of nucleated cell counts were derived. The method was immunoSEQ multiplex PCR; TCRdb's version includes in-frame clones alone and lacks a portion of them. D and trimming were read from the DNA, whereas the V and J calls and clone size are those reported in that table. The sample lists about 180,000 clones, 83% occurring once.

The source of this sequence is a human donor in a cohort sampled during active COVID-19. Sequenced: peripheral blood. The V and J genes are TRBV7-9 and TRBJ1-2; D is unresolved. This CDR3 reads CASSLAMSFQLYGYTF. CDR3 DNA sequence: TGTGCCAGCAGCTTAGCTATGTCCTTTCAACTCTATGGCTACACCTTC.